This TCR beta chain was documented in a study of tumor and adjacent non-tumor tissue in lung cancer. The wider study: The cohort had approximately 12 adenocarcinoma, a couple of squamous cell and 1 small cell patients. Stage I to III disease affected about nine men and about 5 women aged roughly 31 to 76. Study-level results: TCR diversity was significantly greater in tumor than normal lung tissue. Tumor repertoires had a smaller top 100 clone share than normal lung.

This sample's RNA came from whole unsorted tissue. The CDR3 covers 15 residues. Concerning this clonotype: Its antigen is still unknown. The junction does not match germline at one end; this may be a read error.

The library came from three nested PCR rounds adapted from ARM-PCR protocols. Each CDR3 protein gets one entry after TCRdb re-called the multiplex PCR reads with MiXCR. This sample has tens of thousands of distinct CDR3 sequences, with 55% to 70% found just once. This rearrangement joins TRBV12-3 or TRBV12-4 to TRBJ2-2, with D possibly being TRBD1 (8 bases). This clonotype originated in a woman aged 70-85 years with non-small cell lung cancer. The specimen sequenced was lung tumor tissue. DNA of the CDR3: TGTACCAGCAGTCTCCGACAGGGGCGGAGCGGGGAGCTGTTCTTT. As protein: CTSSLRQGRSGELFF.